Reported below is one T cell receptor (beta chain). The data stem from a study of blood T cell repertoires in COVID-19. Study details: Material from acute and convalescent COVID-19 was sourced from the United States, Italy and Spain.

The repertoire was sequenced with immunoSEQ multiplex PCR; TCRdb's copy has only in-frame clones and lacks some. This table has a few hundred thousand clones, about 82% appearing once. The germline gives CDR1 LNHDA, CDR2 SQIVND (reference sequence). The V end lost 5 bases, the J end lost 3 bases, and 16 bases lay between the germline ends. CDR3 length equals 15 residues. The receptor's source is an elderly man with acute or convalescent COVID-19. The V and J genes are TRBV19 and TRBJ1-1; TRBD1 might be the D (6 bases). Sequencing was carried out using peripheral blood. CDR3 loop: CASSGQTTGYTEAFF. In DNA, the CDR3 is TGTGCCAGTAGTGGCCAAACTACAGGGTACACTGAAGCTTTCTTT. Filled out from reference TRBV19 and TRBJ1-1, the complete variable domain reads DGGITQSPKYLFRKEGQNVTLSCEQNLNHDAMYWYRQDPGQGLRLIYYSQIVNDFQKGDIAEGYSVSREKKESFPLTVTSAQKNPTAFYLCASSGQTTGYTEAFFGQGTRLTVV.